In this sample, the clone carrying this T cell receptor beta chain turned up a few times. The source of the sample is a study of cytomegalovirus exposure and HLA in healthy donors. The CDR3 extends over 14 amino acids. Germline CDR1 reads MNHEY; CDR2 reads SVGAGI. Trimming removed 0 bases at V and 12 bases at J, with 12 bases between. This PCR relied on a set of 60 Vbeta primers and 13 Jbeta primers. The assay was immunoSEQ multiplex PCR, and TCRdb's table has in-frame clones only and misses some. Altogether 200,000 or so clones are present, more than 65% being singletons, with the ten largest covering 4.5% to 7.5%.

Sequences were obtained from PBMCs. This chain links TRBV6-5 with TRBJ1-6; D is unclear. This clonotype originated in a woman in her thirties in good health and CMV-seropositive. The CDR3 sequence: CASSYSDETKPLHF. CDR3 bases: TGTGCCAGCAGTTACTCGGATGAGACAAAACCCCTCCACTTT.